This T cell receptor beta chain was obtained from a study of healthy donors' naive CD4 and CD8 T cells. Each TCR library used around 0.5 ug of total RNA and a linear amplification protocol. TCRdb redid the calling of the reads with MiXCR, one entry per CDR3 protein. The table includes approximately 200,000 distinct CDR3 sequences, around 70% detected once. The germline V gene encodes CDR1 SQVTM and CDR2 ANQGSEA. V shed 4 bases and J shed 7 bases, with 13 bases lying between them. The CDR3 extends over 12 amino acids. The chain is built from TRBV29-1 and TRBJ2-5, with D hard to call. Sequenced: naive CD4+ and CD8+ T cells sorted from blood, pooled from several donors. This sequence originates from a pool of human donors in good health; the sample pools cells from several healthy donors. The CDR3 spells CSVGRAVVTQYF. As DNA, the CDR3 is TGCAGCGTTGGTCGAGCAGTCGTGACCCAGTACTTC.